These 4 T cell receptor beta chains came from one sample sequenced in a study of blood T cell repertoires in COVID-19. TCRdb keeps only in-frame clones here, not all; method: immunoSEQ multiplex PCR. This table has over 250,000 clones, roughly nine tenths appearing once. Sequences were obtained from PBMCs or T cells enriched from blood (not recorded which). All receptors derive from a woman between 18 and 29 years old who had recovered from COVID-19.

This clone has more than one count but fewer than ten. CDR3 sequence: CASSLVGGGGDTQYF. The CDR3 nucleotides read TGCGCCAGCAGCTTGGTAGGTGGGGGAGGAGATACGCAGTATTTT. The chain employs TRBV5-1 and TRBJ2-3, with a weak D call TRBD2 (6 bases). Germline assignment: CDR1 SGHRS and CDR2 YFSETQ. The CDR3 has 15 amino acids. V lost 0 bases and J 5 bases, leaving 13 bases between the germline ends.

The chain uses TRBV3-1 (or the pseudogene TRBV3-2) and TRBJ1-4; D not certain. Germline V gene data show CDR1 as LGHDT and CDR2 as YNNKEL (reference sequence). CDR3 size: 13 residues. V dropped 2 bases and J dropped 7 bases, with 8 bases sitting between them. The CDR3 region is CASSQNEGEKLFF. CDR3 in DNA: TGTGCCAGCAGCCAAAACGAGGGTGAAAAACTGTTTTTT.

V and J are TRBV6-5 and TRBJ2-7; D ambiguous. There are 14 residues in the CDR3. The germline V and J ends were trimmed by 0 bases and 6 bases, with 12 bases remaining between them. Germline CDR1 is MNHEY and CDR2 is SVGAGI. The CDR3 protein is CASSYSFLGSEQYF. CDR3 nucleotide sequence: TGTGCCAGCAGTTACTCGTTTTTGGGCAGCGAGCAGTACTTC.

CDR3 residues: CASSLSGGPGYEQFF. The CDR3, as DNA: TGTGCCAGCAGCTTGAGCGGGGGGCCCGGCTATGAGCAGTTCTTC. This rearrangement joins TRBV7-3 to TRBJ2-1; the match to TRBD2 covers 9 bases. Germline loops: CDR1 SGHTA, CDR2 FQGTGA. V dropped 3 bases and J dropped 8; count of bases not matched to a gene: 8. There are 15 residues in the CDR3.